This TCR beta chain was sequenced during a study of CD8+CD57+ T cells in acquired aplastic anemia. Turning to the study itself: Average DNA yield from sorted CD4+ and CD8+ cells was around 3 ug. Healthy CD8+ samples averaged about 11 million reads. General study points: Between patients and controls, around 27 CD8+ CDR3 sequences were found in common. The study found no significant CD8+ Simpson's diversity difference between patients and controls.

Genomic DNA, serving as template, underwent TCR beta VDJ and CDR3 profiling. MiXCR, applied by TCRdb to the reads, yields one record per CDR3 protein. Among about 110,000 distinct CDR3 sequences listed, roughly 50% were seen once. A note on this clonotype: Its cognate antigen is unknown.

Trimming cost V 5 bases and J 5 bases, with 13 bases left between them. Germline loops: CDR1 SQVTM, CDR2 ANQGSEA. This CDR3 region has 13 residues. Sequenced input: sorted CD4+, CD8+, or CD8+CD57+ T cells (not recorded which) from PBMCs. This TCR came from a human donor in good health, serving as a control. The rearrangement uses TRBV29-1 and TRBJ2-1, with D unresolved. The CDR3 DNA reads TGCAGCGTTTCCGTCGTCGGGCACAATGAGCAGTTCTTC. Translation gives CSVSVVGHNEQFF.